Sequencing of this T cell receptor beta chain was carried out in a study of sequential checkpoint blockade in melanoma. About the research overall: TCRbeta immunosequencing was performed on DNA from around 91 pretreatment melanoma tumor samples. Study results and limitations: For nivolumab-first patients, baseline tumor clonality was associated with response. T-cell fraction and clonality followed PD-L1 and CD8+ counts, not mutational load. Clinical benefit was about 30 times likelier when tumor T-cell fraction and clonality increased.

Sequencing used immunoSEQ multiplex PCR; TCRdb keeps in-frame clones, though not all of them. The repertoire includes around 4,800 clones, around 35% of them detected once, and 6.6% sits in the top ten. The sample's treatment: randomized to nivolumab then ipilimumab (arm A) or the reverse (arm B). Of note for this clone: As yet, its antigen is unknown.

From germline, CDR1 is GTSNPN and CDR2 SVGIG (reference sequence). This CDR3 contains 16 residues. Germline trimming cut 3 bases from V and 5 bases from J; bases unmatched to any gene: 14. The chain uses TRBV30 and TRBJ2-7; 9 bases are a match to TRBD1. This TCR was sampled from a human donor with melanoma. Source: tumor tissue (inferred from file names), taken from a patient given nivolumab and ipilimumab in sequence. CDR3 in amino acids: CAWSRIRDRVFDEQYF. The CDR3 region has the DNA TGTGCCTGGAGCCGGATCCGGGACAGGGTATTCGACGAGCAGTACTTC.